These 22 T cell receptor beta chains originate from one sample sequenced in a study of Japanese encephalitis immunity and Zika vaccine responses. From the 5' RACE reads, TCRdb called clonotypes with MiXCR, one entry per CDR3 protein. The sample shows several hundred distinct CDR3 sequences, roughly 6.9% of them seen only once. Peptide pools at about 1 ug/mL each stimulated CFSE-labeled PBMCs over a roughly six-day culture. Unfixed live CD56-CD19-CD16-CD3+CD4+ CFSE-low cells were sorted as proliferating CD4 T cells. This specimen was antigen-activated CD4+ T cells from blood, cultured, taken during a Zika inactivated vaccine study. Receptors originate from an adult woman who received an inactivated Zika virus vaccine.

By share, this clonotype counts as medium-sized (0.01 to 0.1%). The V call is TRBV7-9, the J call TRBJ2-2; weak D call: TRBD2 (5 bases). CDR3 size: 13 residues. V was clipped by 8 bases and J by 7 bases, with 14 bases between them. Germline lookup yields CDR1 SEHNR and CDR2 FQNEAQ (reference sequence). Here the CDR3 reads CASAPSGIGELFF. The CDR3 DNA follows: TGTGCCAGCGCCCCCAGCGGTATCGGGGAGCTGTTTTTT.

This clonotype ranks as large. The rearrangement joins TRBV20-1 to TRBJ2-3; weak D call: TRBD2 (6 bases). The CDR3 spans 14 residues. Per germline, CDR1 DFQATT and CDR2 SNEGSKA (reference sequence). V was pared by 4 bases and J by 5 bases, with 16 bases between. The CDR3 DNA is TGCAGTGCTATTATCCCAGCGGGTCGAGATACGCAGTATTTT. Its protein is CSAIIPAGRDTQYF.

This clonotype is medium-sized (0.01 to 0.1%) within its sample. This chain uses TRBV20-1 with TRBJ2-1, with D uncertain. Germline V CDR1 and CDR2: DFQATT, SNEGSKA (reference sequence). This CDR3 is built from 14 residues. Trimming removed 3 bases at V and 6 bases at J, with 15 bases between. CDR3 in DNA: TGCAGTGCTAGTGGCCAGGTAAAGAGCAATGAGCAGTTCTTC. Its protein is CSASGQVKSNEQFF.

This clonotype qualifies as large. The chain joins TRBV3-1 to TRBJ2-1; 11 bases are shared with TRBD2. Germline-derived CDR1 and CDR2 are LGHDT and YNNKEL (reference sequence). V shed 3 bases, J shed 8 bases, and the junction held 21 bases outside the gene matches. CDR3 length: 20 residues. This CDR3 is CASSQYNWLAGGYILHEQFF. CDR3 nucleotides: TGTGCCAGCAGCCAGTATAATTGGCTAGCGGGGGGTTATATCCTTCATGAGCAGTTCTTC.

In its sample, this clonotype is large (0.1 to 1%). The CDR3 sequence is CASSLTLGGGPHNEKLFF. CDR3 DNA sequence: TGTGCCAGCAGCTTAACGCTAGGGGGAGGGCCGCATAATGAAAAACTGTTTTTT. The chain uses TRBV7-9 and TRBJ1-4; maybe TRBD1 (6 bases). Germline V CDR1 and CDR2: SEHNR, FQNEAQ (reference sequence). The CDR3 totals 18 residues. V lost 2 bases, J lost 4 bases, and 20 bases lay in between.

This clonotype is judged large. The rearrangement links TRBV7-2 to TRBJ2-7, with D perhaps matching TRBD2 (6 bases). Trimming removed 8 bases at V and 4 bases at J, with 9 bases between. This CDR3 contains 11 residues. From germline, CDR1 is SGHTA and CDR2 FQGNSA. The DNA of the CDR3 is TGTGCCAGCCGTCGGGGGTACGAGCAGTACTTC. Protein: CASRRGYEQYF.

This clonotype is large. This chain links TRBV5-1 with TRBJ1-6, with 10 positions matching TRBD1. This CDR3 comprises 14 residues. The J segment lost 9 bases and the V segment lost 2 bases, leaving 2 bases of the junction unmatched. Germline V lookup: CDR1 SGHRS, CDR2 YFSETQ. CDR3 nucleotide sequence: TGCGCCAGCAGCTTCCGGGACAGGGGTTCACCCCTCCACTTT. Translation gives CASSFRDRGSPLHF.

This clonotype is labeled large (0.1 to 1%). The chain has TRBV5-8 and TRBJ1-1; the D gene is possibly TRBD1 (5 bases). CDR3 size: 15 residues. Between the trimmed V and J ends, which lost 2 bases and 0 bases, there was a span of 11 bases. Germline lookup yields CDR1 SGHTS and CDR2 YDEGEE. In DNA form, the CDR3 reads TGTGCCAGCAGCTTTCTTCCAGGGCTGAACACTGAAGCTTTCTTT. Protein: CASSFLPGLNTEAFF.

This clonotype is labeled as large. The chain combines TRBV5-1 with TRBJ1-6; D gene ambiguous. The CDR3 has 13 amino acids. Looked up from germline, CDR1 is SGHRS and CDR2 is YFSETQ. The V and J ends lost 4 bases and 16 bases respectively, with 18 bases between them. The CDR3 sequence is CASSGEQVRKLHF. CDR3 nucleotide sequence: TGCGCCAGCAGCGGGGAGCAGGTCCGGAAACTCCACTTT. Variable domain in full (rest from reference TRBV5-1 and TRBJ1-6): KAGVTQTPRYLIKTRGQQVTLSCSPISGHRSVSWYQQTPGQGLQFLFEYFSETQRNKGNFPGRFSGRQFSNSRSEMNVSTLELGDSALYLCASSGEQVRKLHFGNGTRLTVT.

This clonotype has more than one count but fewer than ten. Possible read error: a much larger clone is one base away. The J gene is TRBJ2-5, the V gene TRBV12-3 or TRBV12-4, with D perhaps TRBD1 (6 bases). The CDR3 spans 14 residues. This CDR3 reads CVSSADRTQETQYF. The DNA for the CDR3 is TGTGTCAGCAGTGCCGACAGGACTCAAGAGACCCAGTACTTC.

By sample fraction, this clonotype is medium-sized. This rearrangement joins TRBV29-1 to TRBJ1-2; perhaps TRBD1 as D (6 bases). V lost 4 bases, J lost 4 bases, and 13 bases lay in between. Germline CDR1 SQVTM, CDR2 ANQGSEA. The CDR3 runs 13 residues. CDR3 sequence (DNA): TGCAGCGTTGCGGCAGGGGAAGGCTATGGCTACACCTTC. It encodes CSVAAGEGYGYTF.

This clonotype is labeled as medium-sized. The chain uses TRBV5-4 and TRBJ1-2, with 10 bases matching TRBD1. The germline gives CDR1 SGHNT, CDR2 YYREEE (reference sequence). V trimming: 3 bases; J trimming: 0 bases; junction bases outside the gene matches: 5. The CDR3 is 16 residues long. The chain's CDR3 is CASSWGQGLSNYGYTF. The CDR3 nucleotides are TGTGCCAGCAGCTGGGGACAGGGGCTATCTAACTATGGCTACACCTTC.

Concerning this clonotype: This may be a read error: a much more frequent sequence differs by one nucleotide. This chain uses TRBV12-5 with TRBJ2-3; D might be TRBD2 (6 bases). Looked up from germline, CDR1 is LGHNT and CDR2 is FRNRAP. The CDR3 contains 20 residues. CDR3 nucleotide sequence: TGTGGTAGTGGTTCCACACGTACCCGTCTGGGCCAGCGGGTGTCGGATACGCAGTATTTT. It yields the protein CGSGSTRTRLGQRVSDTQYF.

This clonotype has only a few counts. The V gene is TRBV6-1, the J gene TRBJ1-3, with D maybe TRBD1 (6 bases). V lost 5 bases and J 13 bases, leaving 15 bases between the germline ends. The CDR3 extends over 12 amino acids. Germline CDR1 and CDR2: MNHNS and SASEGT. CDR3 sequence: CASSKDSGLIYF. CDR3 nucleotide sequence: TGTGCCAGCAGTAAGGACAGTGGGTTGATATATTTT.

In its sample, this clonotype ranks as medium-sized. The chain couples TRBV29-1 to TRBJ2-7, with 10 bases fitting TRBD2. CDR3 size: 12 residues. Trimming removed 2 bases from V and 6 bases from J; junction bases left unmatched: 1. Per the germline V gene, CDR1 is SQVTM and CDR2 is ANQGSEA. The CDR3 region has the DNA TGCAGCGTTGAACTAGCGGGAGCCGAGCAGTACTTC. This codes for CSVELAGAEQYF.

This clonotype qualifies as medium-sized. The genes are TRBV7-9 and TRBJ1-1, with D unclear. Germline CDR1 reads SEHNR; CDR2 reads FQNEAQ (reference sequence). The V and J ends lost 6 bases and 0 bases respectively, with 11 bases between them. The CDR3 length is 14 residues. CDR3 DNA: TGTGCCAGCAGGTCGGGGAAGCTGAACACTGAAGCTTTCTTT. Translation: CASRSGKLNTEAFF.

By share, this clonotype counts as medium-sized. The chain uses TRBV20-1 and TRBJ1-2; D is undetermined. CDR1 and CDR2 (germline): DFQATT, SNEGSKA (reference sequence). The CDR3 contains 13 residues. Trimming shortened V by 0 bases and J by 8 bases, and 13 bases separated the two germline ends. The CDR3 DNA sequence: TGCAGTGCTAGAGATCCGGAACTTCACGGCTACACCTTC. As protein: CSARDPELHGYTF.

This clonotype rates as large. The rearrangement links TRBV2 to TRBJ2-3; TRBD1 aligns across 9 bases. The V gene end was trimmed by 7 bases and the J gene end by 3 bases; junction bases not matched to a gene: 5. The CDR3 is 14 residues long. Per germline, CDR1 SNHLY and CDR2 FYNNEI. The CDR3 protein is CASNLGQGTDTQYF. For the CDR3, the DNA is TGTGCCAGCAACCTGGGACAGGGAACAGATACGCAGTATTTT.

This clonotype is medium-sized. The CDR3: CSASGGPAGQPQHF. CDR3 nucleotide sequence: TGCAGTGCTAGTGGGGGACCCGCGGGGCAGCCCCAGCATTTT. The chain couples TRBV20-1 to TRBJ1-5; the D gene is possibly TRBD1 (5 bases). Germline CDR1 DFQATT, CDR2 SNEGSKA (reference sequence). Between the trimmed V and J ends, which lost 3 bases and 7 bases, there was a span of 16 bases. This CDR3 is 14 amino acids long.

This clonotype is classed as medium-sized. The chain couples TRBV2 to TRBJ2-1; possible D gene TRBD1, 6 bases. Germline V gene sequence: CDR1 SNHLY, CDR2 FYNNEI. The germline V and J ends were trimmed by 5 bases and 9 bases, with 14 bases remaining between them. The length of the CDR3 is 13 residues. The CDR3 bases are TGTGCCAGCAGTTTAGCCGGCAGGGGTGAGCAGTTCTTC. This codes for CASSLAGRGEQFF.

Within the sample, this clonotype is medium-sized. The V call is TRBV7-7, the J call TRBJ2-2; 8 nucleotides line up with TRBD2. This CDR3 comprises 16 residues. After removal of 4 bases from V and 0 bases from J, the junction contained 4 bases not matched to a gene. The germline V gene encodes CDR1 SSHAT and CDR2 FNYEAQ (reference sequence). In DNA form, the CDR3 reads TGTGCCAGCAGCTCAGTCGGGGGGGCGAACACCGGGGAGCTGTTTTTT. Protein product: CASSSVGGANTGELFF.

By sample fraction, this clonotype is medium-sized. The V call is TRBV7-9, the J call TRBJ1-2; D remains ambiguous. The CDR3 has 11 amino acids. Trimming pared 3 bases from V and 3 bases from J, leaving 2 bases between. Germline V CDR1 and CDR2: SEHNR, FQNEAQ (reference sequence). CDR3 coding DNA: TGTGCCAGCAGCTTTTACTATGGCTACACCTTC. The encoded protein is CASSFYYGYTF.